This paragraph reports one T cell receptor (beta chain). This sample was included in a study of shared clonotypes between healthy human individuals. Across the whole study: The cohort had a couple of women and three men, ages 18 to 49.

Libraries were prepared by immunoSEQ multiplex PCR; TCRdb keeps only in-frame clonotypes and omits some of them. The data hold approximately 2,300,000 clones, with around 93% observed a single time. The CDR3 runs 14 residues. Trimming shortened V by 7 bases and J by 2 bases, and 15 bases separated the two germline ends. The germline gives CDR1 SNHLY, CDR2 FYNNEI. The donors, healthy adults who were HIV-negative, had experienced no recent acute infections or vaccinations. Into CD45RA+ naive and CD45RA-negative memory subsets, the CD4+ cells were split. The material sequenced was naive CD4+ T cells from PBMCs. This sample's subset: CD45RA+ positively selected. The TCR comes from a man between 18 and 35 years old in good health. Some clones in this sample may be carry-over from other donors' samples. This chain uses TRBV2 with TRBJ2-7, with D perhaps TRBD2 (6 bases). CDR3 sequence: CASIRRGKAYEQYF. The CDR3 nucleotides are TGTGCCAGCATTCGGAGGGGAAAAGCCTACGAGCAGTACTTC.